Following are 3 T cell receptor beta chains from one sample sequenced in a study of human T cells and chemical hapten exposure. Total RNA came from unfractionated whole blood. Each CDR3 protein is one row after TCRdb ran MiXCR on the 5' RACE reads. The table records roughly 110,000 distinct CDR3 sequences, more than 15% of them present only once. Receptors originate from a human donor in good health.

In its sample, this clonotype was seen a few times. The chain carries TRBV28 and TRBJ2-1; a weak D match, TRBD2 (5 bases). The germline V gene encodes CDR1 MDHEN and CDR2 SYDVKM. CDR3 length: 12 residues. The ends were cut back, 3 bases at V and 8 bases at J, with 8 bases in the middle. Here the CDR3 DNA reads TGTGCCAGCAGTTTTAAACTAGATGAGCAGTTCTTC. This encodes CASSFKLDEQFF.

This chain's CDR3 is CASRWAEGATDTQYF. CDR3 coding DNA: TGTGCCAGCAGGTGGGCGGAGGGGGCGACAGATACGCAGTATTTT. The chain links TRBV2 to TRBJ2-3; D is possibly TRBD1 (7 bases). This CDR3 has 15 residues. Germline values: CDR1 SNHLY, CDR2 FYNNEI. V shed 6 bases and J shed 3 bases, with 16 bases lying between them.

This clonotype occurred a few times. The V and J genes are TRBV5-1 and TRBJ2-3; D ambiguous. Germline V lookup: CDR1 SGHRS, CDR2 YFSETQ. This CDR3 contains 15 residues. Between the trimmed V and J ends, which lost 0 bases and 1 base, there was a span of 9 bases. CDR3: CASSLEGSGTDTQYF. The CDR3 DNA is TGCGCCAGCAGCTTGGAAGGATCGGGCACAGATACGCAGTATTTT.